This is a list of T cell receptor beta chains from one sample in a study of identical twins. TCRdb ran MiXCR on the 5' RACE reads and lists one entry per CDR3 protein. The sample carries roughly 250,000 distinct CDR3 sequences, 11% to 15% recorded once. Sample: memory (CD45RO+) T cells sorted from blood. These receptors were obtained from a young woman in good health. Both conserved end residues are part of each CDR3. D genes are given only for firm matches. Expanded clones get a size class; other rows say once, few or many, or leave the size out.

j_call v_call clone_size d_call cdr3_nt cdr3_aa
TRBJ2-2 TRBV7-9 few TRBD2 TGTGCCAGCAGCTCTAGCGGGGGTAACGGGGAGCTGTTTTTT CASSSSGGNGELFF
TRBJ2-1 TRBV24-1 many NA TGTGCCACCAGTGATTCGGGGAGGACCCGCAATGAGCAGTTCTTC CATSDSGRTRNEQFF
TRBJ2-7 TRBV2 few TRBD1 TGTGCCAGCAGGGCATCCGGGACAGGCTTTAAAGAGCAGTACTTC CASRASGTGFKEQYF
TRBJ2-2 TRBV18 few NA TGTGCCAGCTCACCTCAGGGAAACGCGAACACCGGGGAGCTGTTTTTT CASSPQGNANTGELFF
TRBJ2-3 TRBV30 NA NA TGTGCCGGGACCAGAGGGTCCGCCGATACGCAGTATTTT CAGTRGSADTQYF
TRBJ2-1 TRBV20-1 NA NA TGCAGTGCTAGCCCGCAGAGCTCCTACAATGAGCAGTTCTTC CSASPQSSYNEQFF
TRBJ2-7 TRBV2 many NA TGTGCCAGCAGAAGAGACAGGAGCTCCTACGAGCAGTACTTC CASRRDRSSYEQYF
TRBJ1-1 TRBV15 NA NA TGTGCCACACGCGGGTCCAGGGGATCGTTTGAAGCTTTCTTT CATRGSRGSFEAFF
TRBJ2-7 TRBV18 NA TRBD1 TGTGCCAGCTCACCACCGGGACAGGGGGCAAGTGAGCAGTACTTC CASSPPGQGASEQYF
TRBJ2-1 TRBV20-1 NA NA TGCAGTGCTAGAGAACTAGTCTACAATGAGCAGTTCTTC CSARELVYNEQFF
TRBJ2-1 TRBV9 NA NA TGTGCCAGCAGCGAGCGCCTAAGCTCCTACAATGAGCAGTTCTTC CASSERLSSYNEQFF
TRBJ2-2 TRBV7-2 few NA TGTGCCAGCAGCCCCGAGGCCGTGAACACCGGGGAGCTGTTTTTT CASSPEAVNTGELFF
TRBJ2-5 TRBV10-1 NA NA TGCGCCAGCAGTGAGTCCGGGACTTTCGAGGAGACCCAGTACTTC CASSESGTFEETQYF
TRBJ2-2 TRBV11-2 few NA TGTGCCAGCAGCTCCCCTCGACAGAACACCGGGGAGCTGTTTTTT CASSSPRQNTGELFF
TRBJ2-1 TRBV20-1 few TRBD2 TGCAGTGCTAGGCCGGGGGGGTCTAGCCGCAATGAGCAGTTCTTC CSARPGGSSRNEQFF
TRBJ2-5 TRBV5-1 many NA TGCGCCAGCAGCTACCTCACCCAGTCTGGGGAGACCCAGTACTTC CASSYLTQSGETQYF
TRBJ1-2 TRBV4-2 NA NA TGTGCCAGCAGCCAACTCGACAGACTCTATGGCTACACCTTC CASSQLDRLYGYTF
TRBJ2-7 TRBV7-2 few NA TGTGCCAGCAGTCGTACAGCCCTCTACGAGCAGTACTTC CASSRTALYEQYF
TRBJ2-7 TRBV5-1 few TRBD1 TGCGCCAGCAGCCGTAACGGGGACAGACCGCTTTACGAGCAGTACTTC CASSRNGDRPLYEQYF
TRBJ1-1 TRBV18 NA NA TGTGCCAGCTCTCCTGCCCGGGGGGGAGGCACTGAAGCTTTCTTT CASSPARGGGTEAFF
TRBJ2-7 TRBV5-1 NA NA TGCGCCAGCAGGCCCCAGGGTACCTCCTACGAGCAGTACTTC CASRPQGTSYEQYF
TRBJ1-2 TRBV20-1 NA NA TGCAGTGCTCGGCCCCAATCGGGGTATGGCTACACCTTC CSARPQSGYGYTF
TRBJ2-3 TRBV6-2/TRBV6-3 NA TRBD2 TGTGCCAGCAGACCCTACTCGACTAGCGGGAGGAATACGCAGTATTTT CASRPYSTSGRNTQYF
TRBJ2-3 TRBV5-1 NA NA TGCGCCAGCAGCACATGGGACGGAACAGATACGCAGTATTTT CASSTWDGTDTQYF
TRBJ1-1 TRBV12-3/TRBV12-4 NA NA TGTGCCAGCACCGAGTCGACGTACACTGAAGCTTTCTTT CASTESTYTEAFF
TRBJ2-1 TRBV9 NA TRBD2 TGTGCCAGCGGCCCCGGGACTAGCGGAATTCGGGGGGAGCAGTTCTTC CASGPGTSGIRGEQFF
TRBJ2-5 TRBV11-2 NA TRBD1 TGTGCCAGCAGCTTAGATCCCCACACAGGGGACGTAAAAAATTCGAAAGAGACCCAGTACTTC CASSLDPHTGDVKNSKETQYF
TRBJ2-7 TRBV7-8 few NA TGTGCCAGCAGCTTAAGTGGGCGCTCCTACGAGCAGTACTTC CASSLSGRSYEQYF
TRBJ1-2 TRBV5-1 NA NA TGCGCCAGCAGCCAACATCCGGCCAGGACGTATGGCTACACCTTC CASSQHPARTYGYTF
TRBJ2-7 TRBV29-1 many TRBD1 TGCAGCGTTGAAGAGGCGGACAGGGAGTACTTC CSVEEADREYF
TRBJ2-1 TRBV12-3/TRBV12-4 many NA TGTGCCAGCAGTTTAAGACACAGCGGCTCCTACAATGAGCAGTTCTTC CASSLRHSGSYNEQFF
TRBJ2-7 TRBV29-1 few TRBD1 TGCAGCGTTGAGGACAGGGAATCCTACGAGCAGTACTTC CSVEDRESYEQYF
TRBJ1-1 TRBV28 once NA TGTGCCAGCATATTCGGAGGGGAGAGGACTGAAGCTTTCTTT CASIFGGERTEAFF
TRBJ1-1 TRBV5-1 NA NA TGCGCCAGCAGGTCTAGGCCGAACACTGAAGCTTTCTTT CASRSRPNTEAFF
TRBJ2-1 TRBV27 few TRBD2 TGTGCCAGCAGTTTAGTCTCAACCGGCGGGAGGTCCTACAATGAGCAGTTCTTC CASSLVSTGGRSYNEQFF
TRBJ2-5 TRBV5-1 NA TRBD2 TGCGCCAGCAGCCCGGGACTAGCGGGGAGTCAAGAGACCCAGTACTTC CASSPGLAGSQETQYF
TRBJ2-7 TRBV7-2 NA NA TGTGCCAGCAGCCCATCGGTGGGAGGATCCTACGAGCAGTACTTC CASSPSVGGSYEQYF
TRBJ2-7 TRBV12-3/TRBV12-4 NA NA TGTGCCAGCAGTAACTCAGGGGTCAGGACCCACGAGCAGTACTTC CASSNSGVRTHEQYF
TRBJ1-5 TRBV5-1 NA NA TGCGCCAGCAGCTTATTTAGCAATCAGCCCCAGCATTTT CASSLFSNQPQHF
TRBJ2-5 TRBV6-6 NA NA TGTGCCAGCAGCCAAGACCCTGGGGGGACCCAGTACTTC CASSQDPGGTQYF
TRBJ2-1 TRBV6-5 few NA TGTGCCAGCAGTTATCCGGCGGGTGGGTACAATGAGCAGTTCTTC CASSYPAGGYNEQFF
TRBJ2-7 TRBV20-1 NA TRBD2 TGCAGTGCTAGTCTAGCGGGAGGGCCGAATAGCTACGAGCAGTACTTC CSASLAGGPNSYEQYF
TRBJ2-5 TRBV7-6 NA NA TGTGCCAGCAGTATCGGACAGCACCAAGAGACCCAGTACTTC CASSIGQHQETQYF
TRBJ1-2 TRBV25-1 NA NA TGTGCCAGCTCCTATGGTCCCCTGGACGGCTACACCTTC CASSYGPLDGYTF
TRBJ1-1 TRBV3-1 NA NA TGTGCCAGCAGCCAGATAGGAGGAGGGACTGAAGCTTTCTTT CASSQIGGGTEAFF
TRBJ1-6 TRBV12-3/TRBV12-4 many NA TGTGCCAGCAGTTTAAGGGGGGGGCATTCACCCCTCCACTTT CASSLRGGHSPLHF
TRBJ1-5 TRBV19 few TRBD1 TGTGCCAGTCCGACAGGGGGCGACCAGCCCCAGCATTTT CASPTGGDQPQHF
TRBJ2-2 TRBV4-3 many NA TGCGCCAGCAGCCAATCTACCGGGAGATACACCCCCGGGGAGCTGTTTTTT CASSQSTGRYTPGELFF
TRBJ2-1 TRBV5-1 few TRBD2 TGCGCCAGCAGCTTGGATGTCGCGGCGGGAGTAGCCTACAATGAGCAGTTCTTC CASSLDVAAGVAYNEQFF
TRBJ2-1 TRBV5-6 NA NA TGTGCCAGCAGCTTGGCCGCGTTCGGGGGATTAAATGAGCAGTTCTTC CASSLAAFGGLNEQFF
TRBJ2-2 TRBV29-1 NA NA TGCAGCGCCTCCGGGTATCGGGAGCTGTTTTTT CSASGYRELFF
TRBJ2-3 TRBV29-1 many NA TGCAGCGTTTCATACAGGGTAACAGATACGCAGTATTTT CSVSYRVTDTQYF
TRBJ2-3 TRBV5-1 few NA TGCGCCAGCAGCTTGGGTGTCGTGAGCACAGATACGCAGTATTTT CASSLGVVSTDTQYF
TRBJ2-1 TRBV20-1 few NA TGCAGTGCTAGAGAGTGGACTAACCCCTACAATGAGCAGTTCTTC CSAREWTNPYNEQFF
TRBJ2-1 TRBV3-1 few TRBD2 TGTGCCAGCAGCCAAGAGTCCCTAGCGGCGACCTACAATGAGCAGTTCTTC CASSQESLAATYNEQFF
TRBJ2-1 TRBV20-1 NA NA TGCAGCTGTGAGGCAGGAGAGCAGTTCTTC CSCEAGEQFF
TRBJ1-2 TRBV4-1 NA NA TGCGCCAGCAGCCAACCCGGGACATACAACTATGGCTACACCTTC CASSQPGTYNYGYTF
TRBJ2-3 TRBV7-2 NA NA TGTGCCAGCAGCCCAAATGGTACTCCTGATACGCAGTATTTT CASSPNGTPDTQYF
TRBJ2-7 TRBV20-1 NA TRBD1 TGCAGTGCCATTCCGACAGGGAACGAGCAGTACTTC CSAIPTGNEQYF